Each of the 19 T cell receptor beta chains below was sequenced from the same sample in a study of blood T cell repertoires in COVID-19. Clones were read by immunoSEQ multiplex PCR, and TCRdb kept only the in-frame ones, dropping some. The sample includes some 430,000 clones, around 91% seen only once; the top ten take 0.6%. Source material: PBMCs or T cells enriched from blood (not recorded which). The source is a man between 18 and 29 years old who had recovered from COVID-19.

The V call is TRBV12-3 or TRBV12-4, the J call TRBJ1-2; D remains unclear. The CDR3 totals 11 residues. Trimming took off 5 bases at V and 11 bases at J, with 12 bases between the two ends. The CDR3 DNA is TGTGCCAGCAGTCCTGGAGCGGGGTACACCTTC. Protein product: CASSPGAGYTF.

V usage is TRBV19 and J usage is TRBJ1-4, with 9 nucleotides matching TRBD1. Germline V gene lookup returns CDR1 LNHDA and CDR2 SQIVND (reference sequence). With V trimmed by 4 bases and J by 8 bases, 11 bases remained unmatched. The CDR3 is 16 amino acids. The CDR3 spells CASSTRPGQGWEKLFF. Here the CDR3 DNA reads TGTGCCAGTAGTACAAGACCGGGACAGGGTTGGGAAAAACTGTTTTTT.

This clone has just a few counts. The genes are TRBV4-1 and TRBJ1-1; D unclear. This CDR3 region has 14 residues. From germline, CDR1 is MGHRA and CDR2 YSYEKL. Trimming took off 3 bases at V and 1 base at J, with 9 bases between the two ends. CDR3 in DNA: TGCGCCAGCAGCCAGTATCCAGGGAACACTGAAGCTTTCTTT. As protein: CASSQYPGNTEAFF.

The V gene is TRBV28, the J gene TRBJ1-5; 11 nucleotides match TRBD1. Per the germline V gene, CDR1 is MDHEN and CDR2 is SYDVKM. Trimming at V came to 6 bases and at J to 2 bases, leaving 18 bases not matched to a gene. CDR3 size: 20 residues. The DNA for the CDR3 is TGTGCCAGCAGGTCCTCGGGGACAGGGGGGACTAATAAGGGCAATCAGCCCCAGCATTTT. Translation gives CASRSSGTGGTNKGNQPQHF.

This rearrangement joins TRBV19 to TRBJ1-5; 9 bases align to TRBD1. J gave up 4 bases and V 7 bases, and 2 bases lay outside the gene matches. Germline lookup yields CDR1 LNHDA and CDR2 SQIVND (reference sequence). The CDR3 runs to 13 residues. The CDR3 region is CASKGQGNQPQHF. The DNA of the CDR3 is TGTGCCAGTAAAGGACAGGGGAATCAGCCCCAGCATTTT.

The chain couples TRBV19 to TRBJ1-6, with D perhaps matching TRBD1 (6 bases). CDR1 LNHDA and CDR2 SQIVND come from the germline V gene (reference sequence). This CDR3 region has 14 residues. Trimming left V 4 bases short and J 10 bases short, with 14 bases between. CDR3 protein: CASSTLTGSSPLHF. In nucleotides, the CDR3 is TGTGCCAGTAGTACGCTGACAGGTTCGTCACCCCTCCACTTT.

The chain uses TRBV7-3 and TRBJ2-5; TRBD2 matches at 10 bases. With V trimmed by 5 bases and J by 5 bases, 17 bases remained unmatched. CDR3 size: 18 residues. Germline V lookup: CDR1 SGHTA, CDR2 FQGTGA. CDR3 loop: CASSPKGLASGSKETQYF. The CDR3 DNA reads as TGTGCCAGCAGCCCAAAAGGCTTGGCTAGCGGGAGCAAGGAGACCCAGTACTTC.

V is TRBV29-1 and J is TRBJ1-4; 7 bases map to TRBD1. V gave up 6 bases and J gave up 6 bases; unmatched junction bases: 4. This CDR3 contains 12 residues. Germline V lookup: CDR1 SQVTM, CDR2 ANQGSEA. The CDR3 DNA follows: TGCAGCGTCTTTACAGGGGATGAAAAACTGTTTTTT. This codes for CSVFTGDEKLFF.

V usage is TRBV6-5 and J usage is TRBJ1-3; D unresolved. Trimming left V 7 bases short and J 0 bases short, with 7 bases between. This CDR3 comprises 13 residues. Looked up from germline, CDR1 is MNHEY and CDR2 is SVGAGI. CDR3 nucleotides: TGTGCCAGCATCACGAGCTCTGGAAACACCATATATTTT. Its protein product is CASITSSGNTIYF.

V gene TRBV28 combines with J gene TRBJ2-4; 8 bases are shared with TRBD1. This CDR3 is 17 amino acids long. J was trimmed by 3 bases and V by 8 bases; bases with no gene match: 15. Germline V gene sequence: CDR1 MDHEN, CDR2 SYDVKM. The CDR3 region is CASGSPDRGRDKNIQYF. DNA of the CDR3: TGTGCCAGCGGTTCACCAGACAGGGGTCGGGACAAAAACATTCAGTACTTC.

The J gene is TRBJ2-5, the V gene TRBV7-9, with TRBD2 as a possible D gene (5 bases). The CDR3 is 15 amino acids. Between the trimmed V and J ends, which lost 5 bases and 5 bases, there was a span of 18 bases. Germline V CDR1 and CDR2: SEHNR, FQNEAQ (reference sequence). The CDR3, as DNA: TGTGCCAGCAGCCCGGGGAAGACGATGCGGGAGACCCAGTACTTC. Translation: CASSPGKTMRETQYF.

The chain carries TRBV19 and TRBJ2-3; TRBD2 is a possible D gene (6 bases). V lost 6 bases, J lost 7 bases, and 14 bases lay in between. The CDR3 contains 13 residues. Per the germline V gene, CDR1 is LNHDA and CDR2 is SQIVND (reference sequence). CDR3: CASSGGSGYTQYF. CDR3 coding DNA: TGTGCCAGTAGCGGGGGATCAGGTTATACGCAGTATTTT.

The chain couples TRBV28 to TRBJ1-5; D gene uncertain. With 7 bases removed from V and 5 bases from J, the gap between germline ends came to 9 bases. The length of the CDR3 is 12 residues. Germline assignment: CDR1 MDHEN and CDR2 SYDVKM. The CDR3 DNA is TGTGCCAGCACCGTAGTAGATCAGCCCCAGCATTTT. This sequence encodes CASTVVDQPQHF.

This clone was seen a few times. J is TRBJ2-2 and V is TRBV18, with D perhaps matching TRBD1 (6 bases). This CDR3 has 15 amino acids. The V gene lost 2 bases and the J gene lost 6 bases, with 13 bases spanning the gap. Germline CDR1 is KGHSH and CDR2 is LQKENI. For the CDR3, the DNA is TGTGCCAGCTCACCATCCTTACAGGGAGCCGGGGAGCTGTTTTTT. Protein product: CASSPSLQGAGELFF. Supplemented by reference TRBV18 and TRBJ2-2, the full variable domain reads NAGVMQNPRHLVRRRGQEARLRCSPMKGHSHVYWYRQLPEEGLKFMVYLQKENIIDESGMPKERFSAEFPKEGPSILRIQQVVRGDSAAYFCASSPSLQGAGELFFGEGSRLTVL.

The CDR3: CASSLRDRDNGYTF. The CDR3 DNA follows: TGTGCCAGCAGCCTACGGGACAGGGACAATGGCTACACCTTC. The J gene is TRBJ1-2, the V gene TRBV5-4; 9 positions match TRBD1. V lost 4 bases to trimming and J lost 6 bases; unmatched junction nucleotides: 7. The CDR3 is 14 residues long. Per germline, CDR1 SGHNT and CDR2 YYREEE (reference sequence).

J is TRBJ1-5 and V is TRBV5-1; D gene uncertain. The CDR3 covers 15 residues. Germline V CDR1 and CDR2: SGHRS, YFSETQ. The germline V and J ends were trimmed by 7 bases and 2 bases, with 16 bases remaining between them. CDR3 loop: CASRPDVGGNQPQHF. Here the CDR3 DNA reads TGCGCCAGCCGACCGGACGTCGGGGGCAATCAGCCCCAGCATTTT.

The chain employs TRBV9 and TRBJ1-1; no firm D call. V shed 2 bases and J shed 2 bases, with 10 bases lying between them. The CDR3 has 14 amino acids. Germline V gene data show CDR1 as SGDLS and CDR2 as YYNGEE. The CDR3 bases are TGTGCCAGCAGCGTTAGCCCTCAAAACACTGAAGCTTTCTTT. Protein product: CASSVSPQNTEAFF.

The chain employs TRBV20-1 and TRBJ1-2; D gene uncertain. Germline CDR1 reads DFQATT; CDR2 reads SNEGSKA (reference sequence). Trimming cost V 4 bases and J 5 bases, with 8 bases left between them. This CDR3 is built from 11 residues. CDR3 sequence (DNA): TGCAGTGCTAATAGAGCGTATGGCTACACCTTC. Protein: CSANRAYGYTF.

The chain carries TRBV2 and TRBJ1-1; D remains ambiguous. CDR3 length equals 12 residues. Trimming took off 7 bases at V and 5 bases at J, with 11 bases between the two ends. From germline, CDR1 is SNHLY and CDR2 FYNNEI. In nucleotides, the CDR3 is TGTGCCAGCAAGCGGGAGTTAACTGAAGCTTTCTTT. Translation: CASKRELTEAFF.